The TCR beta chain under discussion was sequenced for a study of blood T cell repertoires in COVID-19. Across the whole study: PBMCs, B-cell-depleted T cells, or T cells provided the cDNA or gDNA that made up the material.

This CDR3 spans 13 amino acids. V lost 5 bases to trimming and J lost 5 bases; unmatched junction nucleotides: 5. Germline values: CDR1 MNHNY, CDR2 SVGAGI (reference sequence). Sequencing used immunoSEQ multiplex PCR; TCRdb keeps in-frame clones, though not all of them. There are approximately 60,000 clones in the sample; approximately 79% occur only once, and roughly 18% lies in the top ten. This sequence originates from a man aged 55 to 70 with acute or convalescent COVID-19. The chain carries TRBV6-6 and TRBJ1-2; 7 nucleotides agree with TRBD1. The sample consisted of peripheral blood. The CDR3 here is CASSNDRDYGYTF. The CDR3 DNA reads TGTGCCAGCAGTAACGACAGGGATTATGGCTACACCTTC.